Below are 30 T cell receptor beta chains sequenced from a single sample in a study of blood T cell repertoires in COVID-19 (dated by TCRdb to 2018 to 2021). The library was built by means of the immunoSEQ multiplex PCR assay. This immuneACCESS table, as held by TCRdb, lists in-frame sequences with V and J called but not all clones. Of the missing ones, under half trace to an unresolved V gene in checked studies; the others have no known cause. Here the sample has roughly 16,000 clones; roughly four fifths occur a single time. The ten largest make up 20% to 25% of the sample. Sample: peripheral blood. The receptors were gathered from a man older than 75 with active COVID-19.

J is TRBJ1-1 and V is TRBV24-1; D possibly corresponds to TRBD1 (6 bases). V lost 10 bases and J lost 7, with 12 bases in between. Germline lookup yields CDR1 KGHDR and CDR2 SFDVKD. This CDR3 contains 11 residues. CDR3 sequence: CATTGKDEAFF. The DNA of the CDR3 is TGTGCCACAACAGGGAAGGATGAAGCTTTCTTT.

The rearrangement uses TRBV27 and TRBJ1-4, with D maybe TRBD1 (6 bases). V lost 2 bases and J lost 7, with 17 bases in between. Germline CDR1 MNHEY, CDR2 SMNVEV (reference sequence). This CDR3 is built from 16 residues. The CDR3 loop reads CASSLRFVGAGEKLFF. The CDR3 DNA reads as TGTGCCAGCAGTTTAAGGTTCGTGGGGGCTGGTGAAAAACTGTTTTTT.

This CDR3 reads CASGPLRGGNTEAFF. The CDR3 DNA is TGTGCCAGCGGGCCTTTGCGGGGAGGGAACACTGAAGCTTTCTTT. The chain has TRBV5-4 and TRBJ1-1; D is undetermined. Germline V gene sequence: CDR1 SGHNT, CDR2 YYREEE (reference sequence). The CDR3 loop spans 15 amino acids. The V end was cut by 7 bases, the J end by 1 base, with 17 bases between.

This chain uses TRBV2 with TRBJ1-1; 7 nucleotides match TRBD1. J lost 6 bases, V lost 7 bases, and 5 bases had no gene match. The CDR3 has 12 residues. Germline V gene lookup returns CDR1 SNHLY and CDR2 FYNNEI. CDR3: CASTDRVSEAFF. As DNA, the CDR3 is TGTGCCAGCACAGACAGGGTTTCTGAAGCTTTCTTT.

This clone was observed a few times. V and J are TRBV4-1 and TRBJ1-6; a weak D match, TRBD1 (6 bases). This CDR3 has 17 amino acids. The germline V gene has CDR1 MGHRA and CDR2 YSYEKL. Trimming stripped 4 bases from V and 7 bases from J, with 20 bases between. CDR3 nucleotides: TGCGCCAGCAGCCTAAATTTTGGGGGGGCCGGGAATTCACCCCTCCACTTT. It translates to CASSLNFGGAGNSPLHF.

This clone was counted between two and nine times. This chain links TRBV29-1 with TRBJ2-1; D is possibly TRBD2 (5 bases). V dropped 5 bases and J dropped 7 bases, with 12 bases sitting between them. CDR3 size: 12 residues. In germline, CDR1 is SQVTM, CDR2 ANQGSEA. The CDR3 loop reads CSVTSQLNEQFF. The CDR3 DNA reads as TGCAGCGTTACTAGTCAGTTGAATGAGCAGTTCTTC.

This clone was seen more than once but under ten times. The rearrangement links TRBV7-9 to TRBJ2-2; a possible D gene is TRBD1 (5 bases). The CDR3 has 13 amino acids. V shed 7 bases and J shed 6 bases, with 12 bases lying between them. The germline V gene has CDR1 SEHNR and CDR2 FQNEAQ (reference sequence). DNA for the CDR3: TGTGCCAGCACCCGACAGCCAGCCGGGGAGCTGTTTTTT. This translates into CASTRQPAGELFF.

The J gene is TRBJ1-3, the V gene TRBV2; perhaps TRBD1 as D (5 bases). The V and J ends lost 3 bases and 0 bases respectively, with 9 bases between them. This CDR3 region has 15 residues. Germline V gene lookup returns CDR1 SNHLY and CDR2 FYNNEI. The CDR3 DNA reads as TGTGCCAGCAGTGAGGGGGGGGGCTCTGGAAACACCATATATTTT. Encoded protein: CASSEGGGSGNTIYF.

The J gene is TRBJ2-3, the V gene TRBV6-1, with 9 bases identical to TRBD2. The CDR3 extends over 17 amino acids. Trimming at V came to 0 bases and at J to 0 bases, leaving 4 bases not matched to a gene. Germline CDR1 MNHNS, CDR2 SASEGT. The CDR3 bases are TGTGCCAGCAGTGAAGCCGCGACTAGCGGAAGCACAGATACGCAGTATTTT. Its protein product is CASSEAATSGSTDTQYF.

The V and J genes are TRBV18 and TRBJ2-3, with TRBD2 identical over 9 bases. V shed 3 bases, J shed 2 bases, and the junction held 18 bases outside the gene matches. Germline V lookup: CDR1 KGHSH, CDR2 LQKENI. The CDR3 length is 20 residues. The DNA of the CDR3 is TGTGCCAGCTCACCCCTATGGCGGGAGGGGACAAATGAAGTCACAGATACGCAGTATTTT. It encodes CASSPLWREGTNEVTDTQYF.

The CDR3 bases are TGTGCCAGCAGTGACTCGATTCGTCGCAGGCTCAATCAGCCCCAGCATTTT. It encodes CASSDSIRRRLNQPQHF. This chain links TRBV6-4 with TRBJ1-5; D is undetermined. This CDR3 region has 17 residues. V lost 0 bases, J lost 3 bases, and 15 bases lay in between. Germline assignment: CDR1 MRHNA and CDR2 SNTAGT.

This clone was seen only a few times. This chain connects TRBV7-8 to TRBJ2-5, with D possibly matching TRBD1 (6 bases). The germline CDR1 and CDR2 sequences are SGHVS and FQNEAQ. The CDR3 has 13 residues. Trimming removed 1 base at V and 7 bases at J, with 10 bases between. This CDR3 is CASSLGGQGTQYF. In DNA, the CDR3 is TGTGCCAGCAGCTTAGGGGGGCAGGGGACCCAGTACTTC.

A few counts support this clone. The chain joins TRBV11-2 to TRBJ2-7, with a possible D match to TRBD2 (6 bases). V lost 3 bases and J 3 bases, leaving 9 bases between the germline ends. The CDR3 is made up of 13 amino acids. The germline gives CDR1 SGHAT, CDR2 FQNNGV. This chain's CDR3 is CASSFTGGYEQYF. The CDR3 DNA reads TGTGCCAGCAGCTTCACCGGGGGCTACGAGCAGTACTTC.

CDR3 residues: CASSLNPVGRSGMSEQYF. CDR3 nucleotide sequence: TGTGCCAGCAGCTTAAACCCCGTAGGGCGTAGCGGGATGAGCGAGCAGTACTTC. The chain is built from TRBV7-3 and TRBJ2-7; 8 nucleotides agree with TRBD2. The CDR3 sequence is 18 residues long. The junction had 17 bases not matched to a gene; V was cut back by 1 base and J by 6 bases. Germline CDR1 reads SGHTA; CDR2 reads FQGTGA.

CDR3 nucleotide sequence: TGTGCCAGCGGACTAGCGGGGTGGAATGAGCAGTTCTTC. It yields the protein CASGLAGWNEQFF. The chain carries TRBV11-2 and TRBJ2-1; 12 bases line up with TRBD2. The V gene end was trimmed by 8 bases and the J gene end by 7 bases; junction bases not matched to a gene: 3. CDR3 size: 13 residues. CDR1 SGHAT and CDR2 FQNNGV come from the germline V gene.

The rearrangement links TRBV7-2 to TRBJ2-7; tentative D call: TRBD1 (6 bases). The CDR3 has 14 amino acids. V was trimmed by 5 bases and J by 7 bases, leaving 18 bases between them. Per the germline V gene, CDR1 is SGHTA and CDR2 is FQGNSA. The chain's CDR3 is CASSLNLGGREQYF. CDR3 sequence (DNA): TGTGCCAGCAGCCTCAACCTAGGGGGACGGGAGCAGTACTTC.

In nucleotides, the CDR3 is TGCGCCAGCAATCTAGGAGGACTGGGTGAAAAACTGTTTTTT. Translated, it gives CASNLGGLGEKLFF. This chain joins TRBV5-1 and TRBJ1-4; D is ambiguous. V was trimmed by 6 bases and J by 7 bases, leaving 16 bases between them. Germline loops: CDR1 SGHRS, CDR2 YFSETQ. This CDR3 spans 14 amino acids.

The rearrangement links TRBV6-4 to TRBJ2-3; 7 bases align to TRBD2. Germline V gene data show CDR1 as MRHNA and CDR2 as SNTAGT. V trimming: 7 bases; J trimming: 3 bases; junction bases outside the gene matches: 7. This CDR3 is 14 amino acids long. CDR3 DNA sequence: TGTGCCAGCACAGGGCGGGAGAGGACAGATACGCAGTATTTT. Protein sequence: CASTGRERTDTQYF.

The chain has TRBV11-2 and TRBJ1-2; 11 nucleotides line up with TRBD1. Trimming cost V 4 bases and J 1 base; bases outside gene matches: 5. Germline CDR1 SGHAT, CDR2 FQNNGV. The CDR3 sequence is 16 residues long. The CDR3 region is CASSSSDRGHNYGYTF. The CDR3 nucleotides are TGTGCCAGCAGCTCATCGGACAGGGGGCATAACTATGGCTACACCTTC.

The CDR3 coding sequence is TGTGCCAGTAGTGTCCTAAATCAGCCCCAGCATTTT. Translated: CASSVLNQPQHF. The V call is TRBV19, the J call TRBJ1-5, with D hard to call. Per germline, CDR1 LNHDA and CDR2 SQIVND (reference sequence). V lost 5 bases and J 4 bases, leaving 6 bases between the germline ends. The CDR3 has 12 amino acids.

The J gene is TRBJ2-3, the V gene TRBV7-9; D is perhaps TRBD1 (6 bases). The V end was cut by 5 bases, the J end by 3 bases, with 9 bases between. Germline CDR1 reads SEHNR; CDR2 reads FQNEAQ (reference sequence). The CDR3 sequence is 13 residues long. The DNA for the CDR3 is TGTGCCAGCAGCGCCGGGACAACAGATACGCAGTATTTT. Amino acids: CASSAGTTDTQYF.

The V and J genes are TRBV28 and TRBJ2-3; D perhaps matches TRBD2 (6 bases). Trimming removed 6 bases from V and 5 bases from J, with 24 bases in between. The CDR3 sequence is 17 residues long. Germline V CDR1 and CDR2: MDHEN, SYDVKM. CDR3 sequence (DNA): TGTGCCAGCAGCACCCCCCAATTGGCGGGAAGGGGAGATACGCAGTATTTT. This codes for CASSTPQLAGRGDTQYF.

The chain is built from TRBV27 and TRBJ2-5; D is unclear. CDR3 length equals 13 residues. The germline V and J ends were trimmed by 0 bases and 4 bases, with 6 bases remaining between them. Germline V CDR1 and CDR2: MNHEY, SMNVEV (reference sequence). CDR3 bases: TGTGCCAGCAGTTTATCGACGGGAGAGACCCAGTACTTC. As protein: CASSLSTGETQYF.

This chain joins TRBV14 and TRBJ2-1, with D maybe TRBD2 (6 bases). V was clipped by 6 bases and J by 3 bases, with 12 bases between them. This CDR3 has 14 amino acids. CDR1 SGHDN and CDR2 FVKESK come from the germline V gene. The CDR3 spells CASSLSGFYNEQFF. The CDR3 nucleotides read TGTGCCAGCAGTTTAAGCGGGTTCTACAATGAGCAGTTCTTC. Full variable domain (missing parts from reference TRBV14 and TRBJ2-1): EAGVTQFPSHSVIEKGQTVTLRCDPISGHDNLYWYRRVMGKEIKFLLHFVKESKQDESGMPNNRFLAERTGGTYSTLKVQPAELEDSGVYFCASSLSGFYNEQFFGPGTRLTVL.

The CDR3 region has the DNA TGCAGTGCTAGTATTGGGACCGGGACTCCAGAGCAGTTCTTC. This gives the protein CSASIGTGTPEQFF. This chain joins TRBV20-1 and TRBJ2-1; a possible D gene is TRBD2 (6 bases). The CDR3 runs 14 residues. The V and J ends lost 3 bases and 10 bases respectively, with 19 bases between them. Germline V gene data show CDR1 as DFQATT and CDR2 as SNEGSKA (reference sequence).

V gene TRBV2 combines with J gene TRBJ1-5, with a tentative D call TRBD1 (5 bases). The CDR3 sequence is 11 residues long. The V and J ends lost 4 bases and 15 bases respectively, with 13 bases between them. Germline-derived CDR1 and CDR2 are SNHLY and FYNNEI. CDR3 sequence (DNA): TGTGCCAGCAGTGTCCGGGGGATACTGCATTTT. The encoded protein is CASSVRGILHF.

V is TRBV18 and J is TRBJ1-1; a weak D match, TRBD1 (5 bases). Germline V gene sequence: CDR1 KGHSH, CDR2 LQKENI. The CDR3 sequence is 15 residues long. V lost 0 bases, J lost 0 bases, and 8 bases lay in between. CDR3 nucleotide sequence: TGTGCCAGCTCACCACCGGGGGGGGTGAACACTGAAGCTTTCTTT. This codes for CASSPPGGVNTEAFF.

The gene calls are TRBV27 and TRBJ1-1; D gene unclear. With 5 bases removed from V and 0 bases from J, the gap between germline ends came to 16 bases. CDR3 length: 16 residues. Per germline, CDR1 MNHEY and CDR2 SMNVEV (reference sequence). The CDR3 region has the DNA TGTGCCAGCAGTCCCAGTAGAGGCCAGATGAACACTGAAGCTTTCTTT. Its protein is CASSPSRGQMNTEAFF.

The chain employs TRBV6-1 and TRBJ2-1; 7 positions agree with TRBD2. J was trimmed by 5 bases and V by 3 bases; bases with no gene match: 7. The CDR3 is 15 amino acids. Per germline, CDR1 MNHNS and CDR2 SASEGT. CDR3 DNA: TGTGCCAGCAGTGATTGGCGGGAGAACCACAATGAGCAGTTCTTC. It encodes CASSDWRENHNEQFF.

In its sample, this clone is medium-sized. The chain has TRBV30 and TRBJ2-1, with TRBD2 as a possible D gene (5 bases). This CDR3 spans 11 amino acids. CDR1 is GTSNPN, CDR2 SVGIG, per germline (reference sequence). Trimming removed 2 bases from V and 11 bases from J, with 10 bases in between. DNA of the CDR3: TGTGCCTGGAGTTCGCGGGTCAAGCAGTTCTTC. Amino acids: CAWSSRVKQFF.